This T cell receptor beta chain came from a study of Graves' ophthalmopathy and Graves' hyperthyroidism. Study-wide results and limits: Among expanded thyroid clonotypes above 0.001 frequency, most also occurred in blood.

The CDR3 is 16 amino acids. Germline V CDR1 and CDR2: SEHNR, FQNEAQ (reference sequence). Between the trimmed V and J ends, which lost 1 base and 4 bases, there was a span of 17 bases. Aged 18 to 65, hyperthyroidism patients had been newly diagnosed, with under 2 months' duration. Other autoimmune diseases, uncontrolled infections, pregnancy or lactation led to the exclusion of patients. Clinicians made diagnoses from clinical symptoms, serum thyroxine, TRAb, thyroid ultrasound and orbital computed tomography. This clonotype was seen repeatedly, ten times or more. Its specificity is unknown. Amplified material comprised TCR beta CDR3 regions derived from RNA transcripts. Scientists carried out first-round RT-PCR using HTBI primers and then a second-round multiplex PCR. TCRdb used MiXCR to reprocess the multiplex PCR reads, holding one entry per CDR3 protein. The repertoire includes 900,000 to 1,200,000 distinct CDR3 sequences, about 35% of them detected once, and approximately 12% sits in the top ten.

Material for sequencing was peripheral blood or thyroid tissue (not recorded which). The TCR originated in an adult man with Graves' hyperthyroidism. The rearrangement links TRBV7-9 to TRBJ2-7; D possibly matches TRBD1 or TRBD2 (5 bases each). CDR3 amino acids: CASSLVIGTSGYEQYF. CDR3 nucleotide sequence: TGTGCCAGCAGCTTAGTAATCGGGACCTCAGGATACGAGCAGTACTTC.